The rows below give T cell receptor beta chains drawn from one sample of a study of T cell repertoires in cytomegalovirus infection. TCRdb re-analysed the reads in MiXCR, keeping a single row per CDR3 protein. The data hold some 400,000 distinct CDR3 sequences, with 18% observed a single time. Sequences were obtained from PBMCs. These receptors were collected from a human donor in good health (CMV status not recorded). Some clones in this sample may be carry-over from other donors' samples. CDR3s include the opening cysteine and the closing phenylalanine or tryptophan. A D gene is named only where the DNA matches it firmly. Some rows have no size entry. The others give once, few or many, or a class for an expanded clone.

>12|TRBV7-2|.|TRBJ1-2|few
TGTGCCAGCAGCGCCCGGTCCTATGGCTACACCTTC
CASSARSYGYTF
>16|TRBV18|TRBD1|TRBJ2-1|.
TGTGCCAGCTCACCTTCGGGGACAGGGTGGTCTGATGAGCAGTTCTTC
CASSPSGTGWSDEQFF
>15|TRBV7-2|.|TRBJ2-2|.
TGTGCCAGCAGCTTAAAACTAGGTGGCACCGGGGAGCTGTTTTTT
CASSLKLGGTGELFF
>16|TRBV4-1|.|TRBJ2-5|few
TGTGCCAGCAGCCAAGAGAGCGGTGCGGTCCAAGAGACCCAGTACTTC
CASSQESGAVQETQYF
>14|TRBV4-1|TRBD1|TRBJ1-4|.
TGCGCCAGCAGCCGTGGACAGGCGGGTGAAAAACTGTTTTTT
CASSRGQAGEKLFF
>14|TRBV6-6|.|TRBJ1-6|few
TGTGCCAGCAACGGGGCGGGGAATAATTCACCCCTCCACTTT
CASNGAGNNSPLHF
>12|TRBV10-3|.|TRBJ2-3|many
TGTGCCACACGAAATGGCGCGGATACGCAGTATTTT
CATRNGADTQYF
>15|TRBV7-9|TRBD2|TRBJ2-5|.
TGTGCCAGCAGCACTCGGGTAGCGGGAGGAGAGACCCAGTACTTC
CASSTRVAGGETQYF
>13|TRBV6-2/TRBV6-3|.|TRBJ1-1|many
TGTGCCAGCGGACAACTGAGCGGTACTGAAGCTTTCTTT
CASGQLSGTEAFF
>18|TRBV4-1|.|TRBJ1-5|.
TGCGCCAGCAGCCAAGATCTCCGCCGGGGGGATATTCGTCAGCCCCAGCATTTT
CASSQDLRRGDIRQPQHF
>13|TRBV19|TRBD1|TRBJ1-4|.
TGTGCCAGCGGACAGGGTTGGAATGAAAAACTGTTTTTT
CASGQGWNEKLFF
>14|TRBV11-3|.|TRBJ2-7|many
TGTGCCAGCAGCTTAGGAAACAAGGCCGGGGAGCAGTACTTC
CASSLGNKAGEQYF
>14|TRBV7-8|.|TRBJ1-5|many
TGTGCCAGCAGCAATACTCGGGGGAATCAGCCCCAGCATTTT
CASSNTRGNQPQHF
>16|TRBV25-1|TRBD1|TRBJ1-3|.
TGTGCCAGCAGTGAATCGGACAGGTTGACAGGAAACACCATATATTTT
CASSESDRLTGNTIYF
>13|TRBV7-8|TRBD1|TRBJ1-3|.
TGTGCCAGCAGCTCAGGGGGCAGAAACACCATATATTTT
CASSSGGRNTIYF
>13|TRBV10-3|.|TRBJ2-7|few
TGTGCCATCACCCAAGGACACAGGGCTAAGCAGTACTTC
CAITQGHRAKQYF
>13|TRBV29-1|.|TRBJ1-5|few
TGCAGCGTTCACAAAAAAAGCAATCAGCCCCAGCATTTT
CSVHKKSNQPQHF
>13|TRBV7-9|.|TRBJ1-1|few
TGTGCCAGCAGCTGGGGGGGGGGCGAGGAAGCTTTCTTT
CASSWGGGEEAFF
>15|TRBV27|.|TRBJ2-5|.
TGTGCCAGCAGTTTATCGGCAGGCCACCAAGAGACCCAGTACTTC
CASSLSAGHQETQYF
>13|TRBV7-2|.|TRBJ2-5|.
TGTGCCAGCAGCTTAGGGCCATCGGAGACCCAGTACTTC
CASSLGPSETQYF
>17|TRBV4-3|TRBD1|TRBJ1-2|many
TGCGCCAGCAGCCAAGATATCGGGGACAGGGCCCTCTATGGCTACACCTTC
CASSQDIGDRALYGYTF
>11|TRBV7-6|.|TRBJ1-1|few
TGTGCCAGCAGCTTAGAGGGTTCGGCTTTCTTT
CASSLEGSAFF
>13|TRBV25-1|.|TRBJ2-7|.
TGTGCCAGCAGTGACGGCCCCCTCTACGAGCAGTACTTC
CASSDGPLYEQYF
>17|TRBV7-8|TRBD2|TRBJ2-1|many
TGTGCCAGCAGCTTAGCCCGACTAGCGGGAGGGTACAATGAGCAGTTCTTC
CASSLARLAGGYNEQFF
>14|TRBV20-1|TRBD1|TRBJ2-6|.
TGCAGTGCTGGGACAGACTCTGGGGCCAACGTCCTGACTTTC
CSAGTDSGANVLTF
>13|TRBV4-3|.|TRBJ1-2|few
TGCGCCAGCAGCCAAGATCCAGGGTATGGCTACACCTTC
CASSQDPGYGYTF
>14|TRBV6-5|.|TRBJ1-1|few
TGTGCCAGCAGTAGACAGACATTGAACACTGAAGCTTTCTTT
CASSRQTLNTEAFF
>14|TRBV7-2|TRBD2|TRBJ2-7|many
TGTGCCAGCGGTAGGCGGGGGGTTTACTACGAGCAGTACTTC
CASGRRGVYYEQYF
>14|TRBV7-2|.|TRBJ2-7|many
TGTGCCAGCAGCCCCCGTACGGGACTCTACGAGCAGTACTTC
CASSPRTGLYEQYF
>15|TRBV20-1|TRBD2|TRBJ2-7|.
TGCAGTGCTAGGGGAGGGAGGGGCGGGAGCCCCGAGCAGTACTTC
CSARGGRGGSPEQYF
>14|TRBV6-5|.|TRBJ2-3|many
TGTGCCAGCAGTTACGCGTCTTTTCAAGATACGCAGTATTTT
CASSYASFQDTQYF
>15|TRBV12-3/TRBV12-4|.|TRBJ1-4|.
TGTGCCAGCAGTTTCTATGGGGGGCGAAACGAAAAACTGTTTTTT
CASSFYGGRNEKLFF
>16|TRBV28|TRBD2|TRBJ2-7|.
TGTGCCAGCAGTTTTCCACTAGCGGGCGGCCCCTACGAGCAGTACTTC
CASSFPLAGGPYEQYF
>14|TRBV20-1|.|TRBJ1-1|.
TGCAGTGCTATGGGGGGGGGGATGAACACTGAAGCTTTCTTT
CSAMGGGMNTEAFF
>15|TRBV28|.|TRBJ2-2|few
TGTGCCAGCAGATCCTCAGGTCTGAACACCGGGGAGCTGTTTTTT
CASRSSGLNTGELFF
>14|TRBV7-2|.|TRBJ2-3|many
TGTGCCAGCAGCTTATCGAGCGGCGCAGATACGCAGTATTTT
CASSLSSGADTQYF
>18|TRBV4-1|.|TRBJ2-5|.
TGCGCCAGCAGCCAAGCCCCCCCCTGGGAGTTTCCCCAAGAGACCCAGTACTTC
CASSQAPPWEFPQETQYF
>11|TRBV7-2|.|TRBJ2-7|.
TGTGCCAGCAGCTTAGGGGGGCTGCAGTACTTC
CASSLGGLQYF
>12|TRBV20-1|.|TRBJ1-2|.
TGCAGTGCTAGAGGCCCTCAAGGTGGCTACACCTTC
CSARGPQGGYTF
>16|TRBV5-1|.|TRBJ1-4|few
TGCGCCAGCAGCGAATGGGTGACGGCAACTAATGAAAAACTGTTTTTT
CASSEWVTATNEKLFF
>14|TRBV10-3|TRBD1|TRBJ2-1|.
TGTGCCATCAGTGCCCGGCCAGGGGGCAATGAGCAGTTCTTC
CAISARPGGNEQFF
>16|TRBV7-2|TRBD2|TRBJ2-7|many
TGTGCCAGCAGCTTATCCCGACTAGCGGGGGCCGCGGAGCAGTACTTC
CASSLSRLAGAAEQYF
>15|TRBV5-6|.|TRBJ2-2|.
TGTGCCAGCACCCCCCAAACCCCAACCACCGGGGAGCTGTTTTTT
CASTPQTPTTGELFF
>17|TRBV19|TRBD1|TRBJ1-2|.
TGTGCCAGTAGTATCGGCCTCGGCGACAGGGGGATATATGACTACACCTTC
CASSIGLGDRGIYDYTF
>12|TRBV20-1|.|TRBJ1-2|.
TGCAGTGCTAGCGGACAGCTCTATGGCTACACCTTC
CSASGQLYGYTF
>15|TRBV27|TRBD2|TRBJ2-7|many
TGTGCCAGCAGGCCACTAGCGGGGGGAATCTACGAGCAGTACTTC
CASRPLAGGIYEQYF
>14|TRBV2|TRBD1|TRBJ1-4|few
TGTGCCAGCAGCGACCGGGACAGTAATGAAAAACTGTTTTTT
CASSDRDSNEKLFF
>13|TRBV7-2|.|TRBJ1-5|many
TGTGCCAGCAGCTTAGGGGGGGATCAGCCCCAGCATTTT
CASSLGGDQPQHF
>13|TRBV20-1|TRBD1|TRBJ1-1|.
TGCAGTGTCCCCGGGACAGGGGGTACTGAAGCTTTCTTT
CSVPGTGGTEAFF
>13|TRBV7-1|.|TRBJ2-3|.
TGTGCCAGCAATAGGGGCGACACAGATACGCAGTATTTT
CASNRGDTDTQYF
>16|TRBV6-5|TRBD2|TRBJ2-5|few
TGTGCCAGCAGTCGATCGGGACTAGCGGGGGGAGAGACCCAGTACTTC
CASSRSGLAGGETQYF
>13|TRBV28|.|TRBJ1-1|many
TGTGCCAGCAGTTTTCGACCGAACACTGAAGCTTTCTTT
CASSFRPNTEAFF